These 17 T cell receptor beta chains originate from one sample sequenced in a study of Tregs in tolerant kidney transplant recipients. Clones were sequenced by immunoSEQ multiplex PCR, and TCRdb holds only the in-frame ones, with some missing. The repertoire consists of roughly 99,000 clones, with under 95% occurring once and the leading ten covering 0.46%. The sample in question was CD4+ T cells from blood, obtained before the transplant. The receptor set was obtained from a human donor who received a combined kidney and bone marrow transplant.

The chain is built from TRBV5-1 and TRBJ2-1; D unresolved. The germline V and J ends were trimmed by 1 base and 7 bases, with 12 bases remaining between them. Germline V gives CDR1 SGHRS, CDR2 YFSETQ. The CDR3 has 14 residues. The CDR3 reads CASSLSSAGNEQFF. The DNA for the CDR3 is TGCGCCAGCAGCTTGAGTTCAGCCGGGAATGAGCAGTTCTTC.

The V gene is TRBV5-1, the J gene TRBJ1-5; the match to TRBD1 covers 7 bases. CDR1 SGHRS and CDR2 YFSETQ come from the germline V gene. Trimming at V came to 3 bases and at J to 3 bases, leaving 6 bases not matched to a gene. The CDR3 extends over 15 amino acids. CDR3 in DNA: TGCGCCAGCAGCTGGACAGGTCTCTCCAATCAGCCCCAGCATTTT. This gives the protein CASSWTGLSNQPQHF.

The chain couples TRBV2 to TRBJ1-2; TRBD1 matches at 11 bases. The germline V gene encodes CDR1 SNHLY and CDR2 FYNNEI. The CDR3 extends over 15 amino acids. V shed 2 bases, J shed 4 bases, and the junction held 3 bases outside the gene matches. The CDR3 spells CASSERTGGFYGYTF. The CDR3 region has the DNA TGTGCCAGCAGTGAAAGGACAGGGGGCTTCTATGGCTACACCTTC.

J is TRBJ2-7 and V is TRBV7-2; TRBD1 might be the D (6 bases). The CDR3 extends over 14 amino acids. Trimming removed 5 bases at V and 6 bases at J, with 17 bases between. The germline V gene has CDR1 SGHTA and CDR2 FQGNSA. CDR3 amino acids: CASSNRGGLGEQYF. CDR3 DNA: TGTGCCAGCAGCAATAGAGGGGGATTGGGCGAGCAGTACTTC.

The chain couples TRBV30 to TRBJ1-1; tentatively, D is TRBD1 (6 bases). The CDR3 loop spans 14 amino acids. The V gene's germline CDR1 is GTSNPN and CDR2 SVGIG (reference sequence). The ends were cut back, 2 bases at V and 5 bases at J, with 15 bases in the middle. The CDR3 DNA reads TGTGCCTGGAGTCCTAGCCTCGGGACAACTGAAGCTTTCTTT. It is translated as CAWSPSLGTTEAFF.

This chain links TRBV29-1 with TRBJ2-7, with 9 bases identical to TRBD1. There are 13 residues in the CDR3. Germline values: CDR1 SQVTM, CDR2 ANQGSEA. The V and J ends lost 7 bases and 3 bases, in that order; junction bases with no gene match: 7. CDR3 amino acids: CSAAGGQGYEQYF. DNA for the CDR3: TGCAGCGCCGCTGGGGGACAGGGCTACGAGCAGTACTTC.

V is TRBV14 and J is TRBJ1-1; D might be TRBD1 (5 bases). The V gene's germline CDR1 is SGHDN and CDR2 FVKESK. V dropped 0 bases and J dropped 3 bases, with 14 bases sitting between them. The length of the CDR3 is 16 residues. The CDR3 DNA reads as TGTGCCAGCAGCCAAGACGTTGGCAGGGTAGACACTGAAGCTTTCTTT. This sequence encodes CASSQDVGRVDTEAFF.

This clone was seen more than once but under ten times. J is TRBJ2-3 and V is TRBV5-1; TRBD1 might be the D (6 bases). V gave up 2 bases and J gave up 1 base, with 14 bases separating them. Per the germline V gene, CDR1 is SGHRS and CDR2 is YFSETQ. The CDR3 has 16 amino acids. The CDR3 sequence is CASSLTNRQGTDTQYF. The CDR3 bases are TGCGCCAGCAGCTTAACCAACCGACAGGGCACAGATACGCAGTATTTT.

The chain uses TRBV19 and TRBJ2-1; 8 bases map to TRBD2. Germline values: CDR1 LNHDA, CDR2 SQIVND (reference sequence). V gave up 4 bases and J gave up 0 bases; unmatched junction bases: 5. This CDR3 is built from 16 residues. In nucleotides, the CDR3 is TGTGCCAGTAGTACCACTAGCGGCAACTCCTACAATGAGCAGTTCTTC. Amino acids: CASSTTSGNSYNEQFF.

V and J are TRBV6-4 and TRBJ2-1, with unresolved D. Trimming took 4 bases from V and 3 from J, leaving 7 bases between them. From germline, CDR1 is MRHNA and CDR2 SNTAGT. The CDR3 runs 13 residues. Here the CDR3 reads CASSVSGYNEQFF. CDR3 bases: TGTGCCAGCAGTGTTTCGGGCTACAATGAGCAGTTCTTC.

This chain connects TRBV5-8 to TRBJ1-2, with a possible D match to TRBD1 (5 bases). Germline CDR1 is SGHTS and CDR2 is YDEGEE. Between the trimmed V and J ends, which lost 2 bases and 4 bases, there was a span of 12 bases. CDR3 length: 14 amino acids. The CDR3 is CASSFPRVTYGYTF. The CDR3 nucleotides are TGTGCCAGCAGCTTTCCCAGGGTTACCTATGGCTACACCTTC.

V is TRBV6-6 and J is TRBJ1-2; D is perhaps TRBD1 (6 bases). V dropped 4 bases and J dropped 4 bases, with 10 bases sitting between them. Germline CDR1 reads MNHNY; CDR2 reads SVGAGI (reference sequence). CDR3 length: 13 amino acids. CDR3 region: CASSSTGAYGYTF. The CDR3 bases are TGTGCCAGCAGTTCGACAGGAGCCTATGGCTACACCTTC.

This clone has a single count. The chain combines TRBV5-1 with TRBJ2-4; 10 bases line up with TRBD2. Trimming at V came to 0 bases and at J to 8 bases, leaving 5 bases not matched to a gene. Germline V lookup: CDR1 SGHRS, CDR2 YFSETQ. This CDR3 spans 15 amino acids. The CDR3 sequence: CASSLASGRGDIQYF. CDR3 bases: TGCGCCAGCAGCTTGGCTAGCGGGAGAGGGGACATTCAGTACTTC.

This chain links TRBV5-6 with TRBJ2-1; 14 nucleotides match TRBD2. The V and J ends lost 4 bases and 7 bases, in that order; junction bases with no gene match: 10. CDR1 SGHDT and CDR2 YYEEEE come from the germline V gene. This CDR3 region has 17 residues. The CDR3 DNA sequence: TGTGCCAGCAGCGTTACCGGGACTAGCGGGAGATGGAATGAGCAGTTCTTC. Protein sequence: CASSVTGTSGRWNEQFF.

Written as DNA, the CDR3 is TGTGCCACCAGCAGAGAACGGGGGGCGTCTGGAAACACCATATATTTT. It codes for CATSRERGASGNTIYF. This chain connects TRBV15 to TRBJ1-3; a possible D gene is TRBD1 (6 bases). CDR1 and CDR2 from the germline V gene are LNHNV and YYDKDF (reference sequence). V lost 0 bases, J lost 1 base, and 10 bases lay in between. This CDR3 region has 16 residues.

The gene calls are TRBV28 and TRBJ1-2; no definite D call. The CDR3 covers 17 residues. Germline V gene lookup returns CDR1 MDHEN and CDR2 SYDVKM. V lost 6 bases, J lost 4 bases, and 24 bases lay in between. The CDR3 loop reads CASSLPRTEGFIYGYTF. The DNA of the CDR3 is TGTGCCAGCAGCCTCCCCCGGACGGAGGGATTCATCTATGGCTACACCTTC.

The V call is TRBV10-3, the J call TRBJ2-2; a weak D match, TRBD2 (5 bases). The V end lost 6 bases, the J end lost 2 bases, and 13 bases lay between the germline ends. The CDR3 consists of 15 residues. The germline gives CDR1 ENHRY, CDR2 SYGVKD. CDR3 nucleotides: TGTGCCATCAGCGTCGGGATGGAAAACACCGGGGAGCTGTTTTTT. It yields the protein CAISVGMENTGELFF.